Listed below are T cell receptor beta chains from one sample, sequenced in a study of response to subunit inactivated influenza vaccine. TCRdb re-derived calls from the RT-PCR reads in MiXCR, one entry per CDR3 protein. The table lists fewer than 200,000 distinct CDR3 sequences, around 9% of them singletons. Sequenced material: non-naive T cells sorted from PBMCs, taken on the day of vaccination. The receptors originated from a man aged 50-59 years who received an inactivated influenza vaccine. Both conserved end residues are part of each CDR3. A D gene is named only where the DNA matches it firmly. Clone size appears in some rows only: once, few, many, or a class for an expanded clone.

D gene,CDR3 length,clone size,J gene,V gene,CDR3 protein,CDR3 DNA
NA,15,many,TRBJ2-3,TRBV25-1,CASSDPAGGTDTQYF,TGTGCCAGCAGTGACCCAGCAGGGGGCACAGATACGCAGTATTTT
NA,13,few,TRBJ2-6,TRBV3-1,CASSQEPASSLTF,TGTGCCAGCAGCCAAGAACCCGCTTCTTCTCTGACTTTC
TRBD1,18,few,TRBJ2-1,TRBV12-3/TRBV12-4,CASRTGQGVVPSYNEQFF,TGTGCCAGCAGAACCGGACAGGGTGTGGTCCCTTCCTACAATGAGCAGTTCTTC
TRBD1,14,many,TRBJ2-7,TRBV5-1,CASREGTGLGEQYF,TGCGCCAGCAGGGAGGGGACAGGGCTCGGCGAGCAGTACTTC
TRBD2,18,many,TRBJ2-5,TRBV6-1,CASSPVMTSGSLGETQYF,TGTGCCAGCAGTCCCGTGATGACTAGCGGGAGTTTAGGGGAGACCCAGTACTTC
NA,13,NA,TRBJ1-2,TRBV12-3/TRBV12-4,CASSFREGYGYTF,TGTGCCAGCAGTTTCCGGGAGGGCTATGGCTACACCTTC
NA,15,many,TRBJ1-1,TRBV20-1,CSARTAFDMNTEAFF,TGCAGTGCTAGGACAGCATTCGACATGAACACTGAAGCTTTCTTT
NA,13,NA,TRBJ1-5,TRBV4-3,CASSQSPGEPQHF,TGCGCCAGCAGCCAATCACCAGGTGAGCCCCAGCATTTT
NA,13,NA,TRBJ2-2,TRBV5-4,CAISPVVTGELFF,TGTGCCATCAGCCCTGTAGTCACCGGGGAGCTGTTTTTT
TRBD2,15,NA,TRBJ2-5,TRBV7-9,CASSRGTSAQETQYF,TGTGCCAGCAGCCGCGGGACTAGCGCACAAGAGACCCAGTACTTC
TRBD1,14,NA,TRBJ2-2,TRBV19,CATWGQGATGELFF,TGTGCCACCTGGGGACAGGGAGCCACCGGGGAGCTGTTTTTT
NA,14,NA,TRBJ2-7,TRBV18,CASSPPTSLYEQYF,TGTGCCAGCTCACCTCCAACTTCCCTCTACGAGCAGTACTTC
TRBD2,13,few,TRBJ2-7,TRBV27,CASSWRETYEQYF,TGTGCCAGCAGTTGGCGGGAGACCTACGAGCAGTACTTC
NA,15,few,TRBJ1-1,TRBV6-5,CASMFFGRRQTEAFF,TGTGCCAGCATGTTCTTTGGGCGGAGGCAGACTGAAGCTTTCTTT
NA,13,many,TRBJ1-2,TRBV15,CATSREQLYGYTF,TGTGCCACCAGCAGAGAACAGTTATATGGCTACACCTTC
NA,16,NA,TRBJ2-1,TRBV7-8,CASSLARLSSYNEQFF,TGTGCCAGCAGCTTAGCACGGCTATCCTCCTACAATGAGCAGTTCTTC
TRBD1,18,many,TRBJ2-4,TRBV6-1,CASSERGDSALAKNIQYF,TGTGCCAGCAGTGAAAGAGGGGACAGCGCCCTAGCCAAAAACATTCAGTACTTC
NA,11,NA,TRBJ1-2,TRBV28,CASSPTGGYTF,TGTGCCAGCAGCCCTACCGGGGGCTACACCTTC
NA,15,many,TRBJ2-6,TRBV5-1,CASSLAGSGANVLTF,TGTGCCAGCAGTTTGGCGGGCAGTGGGGCCAACGTCCTGACTTTC
NA,15,NA,TRBJ1-2,TRBV7-8,CASSPRGANNYGYTF,TGTGCCAGCAGCCCCCGGGGCGCCAATAACTATGGCTACACCTTC
NA,13,many,TRBJ2-1,TRBV12-3/TRBV12-4,CASRNRAVNEQFF,TGTGCCAGCAGAAACAGGGCGGTCAATGAGCAGTTCTTC
NA,13,NA,TRBJ2-3,TRBV20-1,CSALRGSTDTQYF,TGCAGTGCACTAAGAGGTAGCACAGATACGCAGTATTTT
NA,14,few,TRBJ1-1,TRBV7-9,CASSFPPRDTEAFF,TGTGCCAGCAGCTTTCCCCCGCGTGACACTGAAGCTTTCTTT
TRBD1,15,few,TRBJ2-2,TRBV5-6,CASSLGGGRTGELFF,TGTGCCAGCAGCTTGGGAGGGGGCCGGACCGGGGAGCTGTTTTTT
NA,15,few,TRBJ1-2,TRBV12-3/TRBV12-4,CASSSPTELSRGYTF,TGTGCCAGCAGTTCCCCAACGGAGCTGAGCCGAGGCTACACCTTC
NA,15,NA,TRBJ2-3,TRBV4-2,CAISPGLLCTDTQYF,TGTGCCATCAGCCCCGGCCTCTTATGCACAGATACGCAGTATTTT
TRBD1,15,NA,TRBJ2-5,TRBV3-1,CASSQVGQGQETQYF,TGTGCCAGCAGCCAAGTCGGACAGGGCCAAGAGACCCAGTACTTC
NA,15,many,TRBJ2-5,TRBV10-3,CAISSVLSAQETQYF,TGTGCCATCAGTTCAGTGCTATCCGCCCAAGAGACCCAGTACTTC
NA,16,NA,TRBJ2-7,TRBV11-1,CASSLGARTPSHEQYF,TGTGCCAGCAGCTTAGGGGCCCGCACCCCTTCCCACGAGCAGTACTTC
NA,14,few,TRBJ1-1,TRBV5-6,CASSSRGKFTEAFF,TGTGCCAGCAGCTCCCGCGGCAAATTCACTGAAGCTTTCTTT
NA,14,NA,TRBJ1-5,TRBV2,CASSEIGQRGPQHF,TGTGCCAGCAGTGAGATTGGTCAGAGGGGGCCCCAGCATTTT
NA,12,few,TRBJ2-1,TRBV6-6,CASITGGHEQFF,TGTGCCAGCATTACCGGTGGGCATGAGCAGTTCTTC
TRBD1,14,few,TRBJ2-7,TRBV19,CASSGTGITSEQYF,TGTGCCAGTAGCGGGACAGGGATTACGTCCGAGCAGTACTTC
NA,15,few,TRBJ2-7,TRBV6-1,CASNPNTGFGSEQYF,TGTGCCAGCAACCCTAACACAGGGTTTGGGTCCGAGCAGTACTTC
NA,15,many,TRBJ1-2,TRBV7-8,CASSPRRVVPYGYTF,TGTGCCAGCAGCCCAAGGAGGGTAGTACCCTATGGCTACACCTTC
TRBD1,12,few,TRBJ2-1,TRBV29-1,CSAGTGSNEQFF,TGCAGCGCTGGGACAGGGAGTAATGAGCAGTTCTTC